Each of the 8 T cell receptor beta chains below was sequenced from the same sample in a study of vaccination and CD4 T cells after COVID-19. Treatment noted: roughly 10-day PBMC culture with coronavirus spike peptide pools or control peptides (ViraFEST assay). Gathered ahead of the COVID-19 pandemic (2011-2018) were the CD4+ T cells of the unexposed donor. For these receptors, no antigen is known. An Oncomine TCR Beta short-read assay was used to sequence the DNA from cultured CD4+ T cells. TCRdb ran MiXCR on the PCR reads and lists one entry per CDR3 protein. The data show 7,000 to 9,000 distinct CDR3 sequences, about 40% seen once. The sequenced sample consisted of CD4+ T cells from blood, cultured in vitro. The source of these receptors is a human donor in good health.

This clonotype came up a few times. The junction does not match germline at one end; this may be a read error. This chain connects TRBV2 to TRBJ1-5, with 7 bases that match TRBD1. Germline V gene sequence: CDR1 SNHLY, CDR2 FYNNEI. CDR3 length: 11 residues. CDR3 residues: CASREDRAQHF. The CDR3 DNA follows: TGTGCCAGCAGGGAAGACAGGGCCCAGCATTTT.

The CDR3 reads CASSPIWGIQETQYF. The CDR3 region has the DNA TGTGCCAGCAGCCCAATCTGGGGGATACAAGAGACCCAGTACTTC. The chain uses TRBV11-2 and TRBJ2-5, with D perhaps matching TRBD1 or TRBD2 (5 bases each). The V gene lost 5 bases and the J gene lost 2 bases, with 15 bases spanning the gap. CDR1 and CDR2 (germline): SGHAT, FQNNGV. This CDR3 is 15 amino acids long.

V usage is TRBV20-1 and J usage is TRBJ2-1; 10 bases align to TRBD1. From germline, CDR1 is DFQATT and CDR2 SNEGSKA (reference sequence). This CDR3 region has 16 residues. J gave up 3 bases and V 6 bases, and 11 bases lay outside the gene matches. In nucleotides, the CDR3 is TGCAGTGCGGAAGAGGGGACAGGGGACCACTACAATGAGCAGTTCTTC. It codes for CSAEEGTGDHYNEQFF.

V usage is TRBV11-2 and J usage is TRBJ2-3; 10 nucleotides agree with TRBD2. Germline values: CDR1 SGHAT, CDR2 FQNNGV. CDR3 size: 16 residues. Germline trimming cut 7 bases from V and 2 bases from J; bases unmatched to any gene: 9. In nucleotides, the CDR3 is TGTGCCAGCAAAGATCTAGCGGGGGCCACCACAGATACGCAGTATTTT. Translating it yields CASKDLAGATTDTQYF.

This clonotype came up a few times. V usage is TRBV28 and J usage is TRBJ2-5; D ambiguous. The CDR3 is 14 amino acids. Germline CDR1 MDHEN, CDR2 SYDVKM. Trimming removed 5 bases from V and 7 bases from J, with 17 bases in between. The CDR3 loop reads CASSEDRIKATQYF. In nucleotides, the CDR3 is TGTGCCAGCAGTGAGGACCGCATCAAGGCGACCCAGTACTTC.

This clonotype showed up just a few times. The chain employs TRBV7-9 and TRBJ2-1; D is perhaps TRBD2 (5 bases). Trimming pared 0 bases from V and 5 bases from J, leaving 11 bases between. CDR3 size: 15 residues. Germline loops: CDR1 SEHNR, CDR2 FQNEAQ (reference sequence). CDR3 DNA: TGTGCCAGCAGCTTAGCGCGGTTCGGGAACAATGAGCAGTTCTTC. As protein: CASSLARFGNNEQFF.

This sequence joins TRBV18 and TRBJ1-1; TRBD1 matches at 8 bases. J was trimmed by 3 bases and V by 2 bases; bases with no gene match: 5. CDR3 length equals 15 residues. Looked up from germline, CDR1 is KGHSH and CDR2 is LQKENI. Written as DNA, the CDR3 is TGTGCCAGCTCACCAGGACAGGGCGGCTACACTGAAGCTTTCTTT. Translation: CASSPGQGGYTEAFF.

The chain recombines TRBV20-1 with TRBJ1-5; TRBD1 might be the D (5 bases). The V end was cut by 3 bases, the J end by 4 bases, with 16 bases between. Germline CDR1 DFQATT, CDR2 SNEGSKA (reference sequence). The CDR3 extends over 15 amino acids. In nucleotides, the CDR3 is TGCAGTGCTAGTCGTCCACTGGGGGGGAATCAGCCCCAGCATTTT. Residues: CSASRPLGGNQPQHF.